These 18 T cell receptor beta chains share one sample of origin, sequenced in a study of shared T cell receptors in the human thymus. Clones were sequenced by immunoSEQ multiplex PCR, and TCRdb holds only the in-frame ones, with some missing. The sample lists hundreds of thousands of clones; approximately 87% were seen once. Separately, the same data were catalogued under a study of human thymus T cells.

Source material: thymocytes. Receptors were obtained from a boy less than two years old with a congenital heart defect.

The chain couples TRBV28 to TRBJ2-2, with a weak D call TRBD1 (5 bases). CDR3 length: 15 residues. The V end was cut by 3 bases, the J end by 0 bases, with 8 bases between. CDR1 is MDHEN and CDR2 is SYDVKM in the germline V gene. In nucleotides, the CDR3 is TGTGCCAGCAGTTTGGGGCGGACGAACACCGGGGAGCTGTTTTTT. As protein: CASSLGRTNTGELFF.

This chain connects TRBV18 to TRBJ1-5; the D is unclear. Trimming cost V 2 bases and J 4 bases, with 9 bases left between them. From germline, CDR1 is KGHSH and CDR2 LQKENI. The CDR3 length is 14 residues. CDR3 region: CASSPGEGNQPQHF. The CDR3 bases are TGTGCCAGCTCACCAGGGGAGGGAAATCAGCCCCAGCATTTT.

J is TRBJ2-7 and V is TRBV19; the match to TRBD1 covers 8 bases. Germline V lookup: CDR1 LNHDA, CDR2 SQIVND (reference sequence). Trimming removed 7 bases from V and 4 bases from J; junction bases left unmatched: 15. This CDR3 is 16 amino acids long. CDR3 in amino acids: CASTQRGDRRVYEQYF. The CDR3 DNA reads TGTGCCAGTACCCAGAGGGGGGACAGGAGAGTTTACGAGCAGTACTTC.

A few counts support this clone. The V and J genes are TRBV5-6 and TRBJ1-6; 8 bases are shared with TRBD1. CDR3 length: 14 amino acids. The V and J ends lost 4 bases and 6 bases, in that order; junction bases with no gene match: 3. Germline CDR1 SGHDT, CDR2 YYEEEE. Here the CDR3 DNA reads TGTGCCAGCAGCCGCGGACAGGGTAATTCACCCCTCCACTTT. Protein sequence: CASSRGQGNSPLHF.

The chain combines TRBV19 with TRBJ1-5; D unclear. Trimming shortened V by 10 bases and J by 4 bases, and 11 bases separated the two germline ends. CDR1 and CDR2 from the germline V gene are LNHDA and SQIVND (reference sequence). CDR3 length equals 12 residues. The CDR3 DNA is TGTGCCATCAGAAGAGGTAATCAGCCCCAGCATTTT. Residues: CAIRRGNQPQHF.

The chain employs TRBV19 and TRBJ2-7, with TRBD1 matching 11 bases. Looked up from germline, CDR1 is LNHDA and CDR2 is SQIVND (reference sequence). The V gene end was trimmed by 8 bases and the J gene end by 7 bases; junction bases not matched to a gene: 16. CDR3 length equals 16 residues. The CDR3: CASSSGSGQGAGEQYF. The DNA of the CDR3 is TGTGCCAGTTCCAGCGGATCTGGACAGGGGGCAGGAGAGCAGTACTTC. Based on the CDR3 plus reference TRBV19 and TRBJ2-7, the full variable domain is DGGITQSPKYLFRKEGQNVTLSCEQNLNHDAMYWYRQDPGQGLRLIYYSQIVNDFQKGDIAEGYSVSREKKESFPLTVTSAQKNPTAFYLCASSSGSGQGAGEQYFGPGTRLTVT.

The chain has TRBV9 and TRBJ2-5, with D possibly being TRBD1 (6 bases). The CDR3 totals 15 residues. Germline CDR1 and CDR2: SGDLS and YYNGEE. The V end lost 0 bases, the J end lost 4 bases, and 13 bases lay between the germline ends. The CDR3 nucleotides are TGTGCCAGCAGCGTAGGGGGGCGCGATGGAGAGACCCAGTACTTC. Its protein product is CASSVGGRDGETQYF.

The rearrangement links TRBV28 to TRBJ1-1; D gene ambiguous. CDR1 MDHEN and CDR2 SYDVKM come from the germline V gene. The CDR3 consists of 13 residues. V was clipped by 6 bases and J by 0 bases, with 8 bases between them. CDR3 coding DNA: TGTGCCAGCAGCTCACTTCTGAACACTGAAGCTTTCTTT. As protein: CASSSLLNTEAFF.

V gene TRBV7-2 combines with J gene TRBJ2-7, with TRBD1 matching 10 bases. Germline trimming cut 4 bases from V and 2 bases from J; bases unmatched to any gene: 8. CDR1 is SGHTA, CDR2 FQGNSA, per germline. CDR3 size: 16 residues. The CDR3 DNA reads TGTGCCAGCAGCTCCGTAGAGACAGGGGGCGCCTACGAGCAGTACTTC. Its translation is CASSSVETGGAYEQYF.

This rearrangement joins TRBV27 to TRBJ1-2; D call uncertain. Per the germline V gene, CDR1 is MNHEY and CDR2 is SMNVEV (reference sequence). V was trimmed by 2 bases and J by 7 bases, leaving 20 bases between them. CDR3 length: 16 amino acids. CDR3 coding DNA: TGTGCCAGCAGTTTAAGGCTTGACCGCGAGCGGGCTGGCTACACCTTC. Protein sequence: CASSLRLDRERAGYTF.

The J gene is TRBJ2-7, the V gene TRBV7-8, with 8 bases that match TRBD1. Losses at the gene ends were 4 bases for V and 0 bases for J; bases not matched to a gene: 20. The CDR3 is made up of 20 amino acids. CDR1 and CDR2 from the germline V gene are SGHVS and FQNEAQ. CDR3 in amino acids: CASSSKTRGQVGSYSYEQYF. In nucleotides, the CDR3 is TGTGCCAGCAGCTCCAAGACCAGGGGACAGGTGGGGTCGTACTCCTACGAGCAGTACTTC. Supplemented by reference TRBV7-8 and TRBJ2-7, the full variable domain reads GAGVSQSPRYKVAKRGQDVALRCDPISGHVSLFWYQQALGQGPEFLTYFQNEAQLDKSGLPSDRFFAERPEGSVSTLKIQRTQQEDSAVYLCASSSKTRGQVGSYSYEQYFGPGTRLTVT.

The chain employs TRBV5-1 and TRBJ2-1, with TRBD2 matching 10 bases. Trimming took 2 bases from V and 4 from J; bases not matched to a gene: 6. There are 16 residues in the CDR3. The germline gives CDR1 SGHRS, CDR2 YFSETQ. In DNA form, the CDR3 reads TGCGCCAGCAGCTTCGGGACTAGCGCGTCATACAATGAGCAGTTCTTC. Its translation is CASSFGTSASYNEQFF.

The genes are TRBV7-2 and TRBJ1-2, with TRBD1 identical over 7 bases. After removal of 5 bases from V and 6 bases from J, the junction contained 9 bases not matched to a gene. The CDR3 is 14 amino acids. Germline CDR1 reads SGHTA; CDR2 reads FQGNSA. CDR3 DNA: TGTGCCAGCAGCCTTGAGACAGGGAGGAATGGCTACACCTTC. Translation gives CASSLETGRNGYTF.

The rearrangement uses TRBV7-6 and TRBJ2-1; 9 nucleotides align to TRBD2. The germline CDR1 and CDR2 sequences are SGHVS and FNYEAQ. The V gene end was trimmed by 4 bases and the J gene end by 2 bases; junction bases not matched to a gene: 12. CDR3 length: 18 residues. The CDR3 loop reads CASSSQRRLADTYNEQFF. For the CDR3, the DNA is TGTGCCAGCAGCTCCCAAAGGCGACTAGCGGACACCTACAATGAGCAGTTCTTC. The variable domain in full, with the rest retrieved from reference TRBV7-6 and TRBJ2-1, is GAGVSQSPRYKVTKRGQDVALRCDPISGHVSLYWYRQALGQGPEFLTYFNYEAQQDKSGLPNDRFSAERPEGSISTLTIQRTEQRDSAMYRCASSSQRRLADTYNEQFFGPGTRLTVL.

The DNA for the CDR3 is TGTGCCATCAGTGATTCCAGGGAGGGGGAAAGCAATCAGCCCCAGCATTTT. This encodes CAISDSREGESNQPQHF. This sequence joins TRBV10-3 and TRBJ1-5; D may be TRBD1 (6 bases). Germline loops: CDR1 ENHRY, CDR2 SYGVKD. This CDR3 has 17 residues. Trimming pared 3 bases from V and 1 base from J, leaving 16 bases between.

V and J are TRBV4-3 and TRBJ1-2; 8 bases are shared with TRBD1. The CDR3 length is 16 residues. Trimming cost V 2 bases and J 4 bases; bases outside gene matches: 9. The V gene's germline CDR1 is LGHNA and CDR2 YSLEER. The CDR3 DNA reads as TGCGCCAGCAGCCAATATAACAAGGACAGGGCCTATGGCTACACCTTC. Encoded protein: CASSQYNKDRAYGYTF.

V gene TRBV19 combines with J gene TRBJ2-7; possible D gene TRBD1, 6 bases. The V and J ends lost 6 bases and 2 bases respectively, with 17 bases between them. CDR1 and CDR2 (germline): LNHDA, SQIVND (reference sequence). The CDR3 loop spans 15 amino acids. CDR3 in amino acids: CASSPSSGATYEQYF. CDR3 in DNA: TGTGCCAGTAGCCCGAGCTCAGGGGCAACCTACGAGCAGTACTTC.

This clone has just one count. V and J are TRBV5-4 and TRBJ2-1; 8 nucleotides align to TRBD1. The V gene end was trimmed by 3 bases and the J gene end by 2 bases; junction bases not matched to a gene: 16. The CDR3 extends over 19 amino acids. Germline V gene data show CDR1 as SGHNT and CDR2 as YYREEE (reference sequence). The CDR3 spells CASSSPSGQGVITYNEQFF. The CDR3, as DNA: TGTGCCAGCAGCTCCCCGAGTGGACAGGGTGTAATTACCTACAATGAGCAGTTCTTC.